The next 30 T cell receptor beta chains were all read from a single sample in a study of Graves' ophthalmopathy and Graves' hyperthyroidism. Scientists amplified the TCR beta CDR3 regions from RNA transcripts. HTBI-primed RT-PCR formed the first round, and a multiplex PCR formed the second. TCRdb re-derived calls from the multiplex PCR reads in MiXCR, one entry per CDR3 protein. The repertoire has some 170,000 distinct CDR3 sequences, around 40% of them found once; the top ten carry approximately 9%. Specimen: peripheral blood. The receptors were gathered from a man between 25 and 39 years old with Graves' ophthalmopathy.

Many counts were recorded for this clonotype. This chain connects TRBV12-3 or TRBV12-4 to TRBJ2-5, with D perhaps TRBD2 (6 bases). There are 14 residues in the CDR3. V was shortened by 2 bases and J by 0 bases, with 7 bases between the two germline ends. DNA for the CDR3: TGTGCCAGCAGTTTACGGACTAACCAAGAGACCCAGTACTTC. This gives the protein CASSLRTNQETQYF.

CDR3 bases: TGTGCCACCCAAGGGTGGCAGGGCTACGAGCAGTACTTC. Translating gives CATQGWQGYEQYF. V and J are TRBV24-1 and TRBJ2-7; the D gene is possibly TRBD1 (5 bases). V lost 9 bases and J lost 3, with 14 bases in between. There are 13 residues in the CDR3. Germline-derived CDR1 and CDR2 are KGHDR and SFDVKD.

The chain is built from TRBV7-2 and TRBJ2-5; D is perhaps TRBD2 (5 bases). Trimming removed 5 bases at V and 1 base at J, with 11 bases between. The CDR3 has 14 amino acids. Looked up from germline, CDR1 is SGHTA and CDR2 is FQGNSA. The CDR3 DNA reads as TGTGCCAGCAGCCGACCGGGGTTCCAAGAGACCCAGTACTTC. Translation: CASSRPGFQETQYF.

Many counts were recorded for this clonotype. CDR3 nucleotide sequence: TGTGCCAGCAGTTCCCTCGCCCAGGGGGACTTCCACGAGCAGTACTTC. This translates into CASSSLAQGDFHEQYF. The chain is built from TRBV27 and TRBJ2-7; D is possibly TRBD1 (7 bases). V lost 4 bases and J lost 5, with 21 bases in between. Germline-derived CDR1 and CDR2 are MNHEY and SMNVEV (reference sequence). The CDR3 covers 16 residues.

The chain uses TRBV27 and TRBJ1-2; tentative D call: TRBD1 (6 bases). CDR1 is MNHEY, CDR2 SMNVEV, per germline (reference sequence). CDR3 length equals 17 residues. V gave up 5 bases and J gave up 7 bases, with 26 bases separating them. The CDR3 loop reads CASSPLSGGGGMLGYTF. The CDR3 nucleotides read TGTGCCAGCAGTCCTCTATCCGGGGGGGGCGGGATGCTTGGCTACACCTTC.

This clonotype was observed many times. The J gene is TRBJ1-1, the V gene TRBV28; D remains ambiguous. V lost 3 bases to trimming and J lost 3 bases, with 11 bases between them. The germline V gene encodes CDR1 MDHEN and CDR2 SYDVKM. This CDR3 is 14 amino acids long. This CDR3 reads CASSFGSVDTEAFF. The CDR3 DNA is TGTGCCAGCAGTTTCGGATCGGTGGACACTGAAGCTTTCTTT. Variable domain in full (rest from reference TRBV28 and TRBJ1-1): DVKVTQSSRYLVKRTGEKVFLECVQDMDHENMFWYRQDPGLGLRLIYFSYDVKMKEKGDIPEGYSVSREKKERFSLILESASTNQTSMYLCASSFGSVDTEAFFGQGTRLTVV.

The V gene is TRBV28, the J gene TRBJ2-7, with D possibly TRBD1 on 6 matching bases. Trimming took off 5 bases at V and 3 bases at J, with 11 bases between the two ends. Per the germline V gene, CDR1 is MDHEN and CDR2 is SYDVKM. The CDR3 has 13 residues. CDR3 nucleotides: TGTGCCAGCAGTCCGAGACAGGACTACGAGCAGTACTTC. This sequence encodes CASSPRQDYEQYF.

This clonotype was seen many times. V gene TRBV10-3 combines with J gene TRBJ2-7; 9 bases match TRBD1. Germline trimming cut 4 bases from V and 2 bases from J; bases unmatched to any gene: 3. The CDR3 spans 14 residues. Germline V gene data show CDR1 as ENHRY and CDR2 as SYGVKD. DNA for the CDR3: TGTGCCATCAGTGGGGACAGGGCCCCCTACGAGCAGTACTTC. Amino acids: CAISGDRAPYEQYF.

This clonotype was counted at least ten times. V gene TRBV19 combines with J gene TRBJ1-1, with TRBD1 matching 9 bases. After removal of 7 bases from V and 2 bases from J, the junction contained 5 bases not matched to a gene. This CDR3 comprises 14 residues. The germline gives CDR1 LNHDA, CDR2 SQIVND (reference sequence). The CDR3 sequence is CASNRGRPNTEAFF. CDR3 DNA: TGTGCCAGTAACAGGGGGCGCCCAAACACTGAAGCTTTCTTT.

The chain employs TRBV2 and TRBJ2-5, with D possibly being TRBD2 (6 bases). The CDR3 has 15 residues. Looked up from germline, CDR1 is SNHLY and CDR2 is FYNNEI. Trimming pared 5 bases from V and 3 bases from J, leaving 16 bases between. The CDR3 is CASSPQGLDKETQYF. CDR3 DNA sequence: TGTGCCAGCAGTCCTCAGGGACTGGACAAAGAGACCCAGTACTTC.

This clonotype showed up many times. The V gene is TRBV24-1, the J gene TRBJ1-5; weak D call: TRBD1 (6 bases). The V end was cut by 8 bases, the J end by 9 bases, with 16 bases between. The CDR3 runs to 13 residues. Germline loops: CDR1 KGHDR, CDR2 SFDVKD. The CDR3 here is CATIEQGPRPQHF. CDR3 DNA: TGTGCCACCATCGAACAGGGCCCTCGGCCCCAGCATTTT.

This clonotype has ten or more counts. The chain combines TRBV18 with TRBJ2-5, with 7 bases lining up with TRBD1. This CDR3 spans 13 amino acids. V gave up 6 bases and J gave up 3 bases; unmatched junction bases: 4. The V gene's germline CDR1 is KGHSH and CDR2 LQKENI. CDR3 coding DNA: TGTGCCAGCTCCCCCGGGACAGAAGAGACCCAGTACTTC. This encodes CASSPGTEETQYF. The variable domain in full, completed from reference TRBV18 and TRBJ2-5, reads NAGVMQNPRHLVRRRGQEARLRCSPMKGHSHVYWYRQLPEEGLKFMVYLQKENIIDESGMPKERFSAEFPKEGPSILRIQQVVRGDSAAYFCASSPGTEETQYFGPGTRLLVL.

This clonotype occurred many times. The gene calls are TRBV12-3 or TRBV12-4 and TRBJ2-3; TRBD1 or TRBD2 may be the D gene (6 bases each). The CDR3 runs 15 residues. Trimming shortened V by 2 bases and J by 0 bases, and 9 bases separated the two germline ends. CDR3 protein: CASSLLGGSTDTQYF. The CDR3 DNA sequence: TGTGCCAGCAGTTTACTCGGGGGCAGCACAGATACGCAGTATTTT.

The CDR3 DNA is TGTGCCAGCAGTTACCCTCTAGTGCCCGGCCTAGCGTCATACAACACCGGGGAGCTGTTTTTT. Residues: CASSYPLVPGLASYNTGELFF. V gene TRBV6-2 or TRBV6-3 combines with J gene TRBJ2-2, with D tentatively TRBD2 (6 bases). Trimming shortened V by 2 bases and J by 2 bases, and 27 bases separated the two germline ends. This CDR3 has 21 amino acids. The germline V gene has CDR1 MNHEY and CDR2 SVGEGT.

This clonotype was seen repeatedly, ten times or more. The chain joins TRBV2 to TRBJ2-2; TRBD2 aligns across 13 bases. The V segment lost 7 bases and the J segment 8 bases; nucleotides outside the gene matches: 7. From germline, CDR1 is SNHLY and CDR2 FYNNEI. The CDR3 sequence is 15 residues long. The CDR3 here is CASKGTSGTSGELFF. DNA for the CDR3: TGTGCCAGCAAAGGGACTAGCGGGACCTCGGGGGAGCTGTTTTTT.

The chain uses TRBV2 and TRBJ1-1; 8 bases match TRBD1. CDR1 and CDR2 from the germline V gene are SNHLY and FYNNEI. The length of the CDR3 is 13 residues. Losses at the gene ends were 8 bases for V and 6 bases for J; bases not matched to a gene: 8. CDR3 region: CASGRTGRAEAFF. The DNA for the CDR3 is TGTGCCAGCGGAAGGACAGGGAGGGCTGAAGCTTTCTTT.

The rearrangement links TRBV7-2 to TRBJ2-7; D is possibly TRBD1 (5 bases). The CDR3 totals 14 residues. Germline values: CDR1 SGHTA, CDR2 FQGNSA. V was shortened by 3 bases and J by 1 base, with 10 bases between the two germline ends. CDR3 sequence (DNA): TGTGCCAGCAGCTTGACAGATAATTCCTACGAGCAGTACTTC. Translating gives CASSLTDNSYEQYF.

This chain joins TRBV7-2 and TRBJ2-7, with D possibly TRBD1 on 6 matching bases. The V and J ends lost 8 bases and 2 bases respectively, with 16 bases between them. Germline V gives CDR1 SGHTA, CDR2 FQGNSA. The CDR3 is made up of 14 amino acids. CDR3 in DNA: TGTGCCAGCGCTACAGGGTTTAGGCCCTACGAGCAGTACTTC. It encodes CASATGFRPYEQYF. Using reference TRBV7-2 and TRBJ2-7 for the parts outside the CDR3, the full variable domain is GAGVSQSPSNKVTEKGKDVELRCDPISGHTALYWYRQSLGQGLEFLIYFQGNSAPDKSGLPSDRFSAERTGGSVSTLTIQRTQQEDSAVYLCASATGFRPYEQYFGPGTRLTVT.

This clonotype was counted many times. The V call is TRBV7-2, the J call TRBJ1-6; D is unresolved. Per germline, CDR1 SGHTA and CDR2 FQGNSA. The CDR3 covers 12 residues. Between the trimmed V and J ends, which lost 2 bases and 14 bases, there was a span of 10 bases. The CDR3 region has the DNA TGTGCCAGCAGCTTAAGTCTAGGAACCCTCCACTTT. Protein: CASSLSLGTLHF.

This clonotype was picked up many times. The chain combines TRBV4-2 with TRBJ1-1; 11 bases align to TRBD1. CDR1 and CDR2 from the germline V gene are LGHNA and YNFKEQ. The CDR3 sequence is 14 residues long. J lost 7 bases, V lost 8 bases, and 9 bases had no gene match. CDR3 loop: CASATGTGGFEAFF. CDR3 bases: TGTGCCAGCGCAACCGGGACAGGGGGTTTTGAAGCTTTCTTT.

This clonotype showed up many times. This chain connects TRBV7-8 to TRBJ1-1, with 10 nucleotides matching TRBD1. There are 16 residues in the CDR3. The germline CDR1 and CDR2 sequences are SGHVS and FQNEAQ. The V gene end was trimmed by 2 bases and the J gene end by 7 bases; junction bases not matched to a gene: 10. The CDR3 DNA reads TGTGCCAGCAGCTTAATCGCGATTGGGACAGGGGATGAAGCTTTCTTT. Translation gives CASSLIAIGTGDEAFF.

This chain uses TRBV6-2 or TRBV6-3 with TRBJ2-7; 7 bases agree with TRBD1. This CDR3 region has 15 residues. The germline gives CDR1 MNHEY, CDR2 SVGEGT. V lost 5 bases and J lost 3; bases outside the gene matches: 10. For the CDR3, the DNA is TGTGCCAGCAGTGGGATTGGACAGGCTAACTACGAGCAGTACTTC. Translating it yields CASSGIGQANYEQYF.

The J gene is TRBJ2-7, the V gene TRBV24-1; no reliable D call. V lost 6 bases, J lost 2 bases, and 10 bases lay in between. The CDR3 covers 13 residues. The germline gives CDR1 KGHDR, CDR2 SFDVKD. The DNA for the CDR3 is TGTGCCACCAGTCCGGTACCGGCCTACGAGCAGTACTTC. Amino acids: CATSPVPAYEQYF.

This clonotype was seen at least ten times. The chain joins TRBV7-2 to TRBJ1-1; D gene unclear. This CDR3 has 12 amino acids. The germline gives CDR1 SGHTA, CDR2 FQGNSA. The V and J ends lost 4 bases and 7 bases respectively, with 10 bases between them. The DNA for the CDR3 is TGTGCCAGCAGCTCCTACATGTTTGAAGCTTTCTTT. Amino acid sequence: CASSSYMFEAFF.

The rearrangement links TRBV12-3 or TRBV12-4 to TRBJ1-1; D perhaps matches TRBD1 (5 bases). The CDR3 spans 12 residues. V was shortened by 6 bases and J by 6 bases, with 11 bases between the two germline ends. The CDR3 region is CASSPGTSEAFF. For the CDR3, the DNA is TGTGCCAGCAGCCCCGGGACCTCTGAAGCTTTCTTT.

This clonotype was seen repeatedly, ten times or more. This chain uses TRBV6-2 or TRBV6-3 with TRBJ2-5; D uncertain. Trimming took 4 bases from V and 1 from J, leaving 10 bases between them. Per the germline V gene, CDR1 is MNHEY and CDR2 is SVGEGT. The CDR3 covers 14 residues. The CDR3 coding sequence is TGTGCCAGCAGTTTTACAGAAGGCCAAGAGACCCAGTACTTC. It encodes CASSFTEGQETQYF.

This clonotype was counted at least ten times. The chain has TRBV9 and TRBJ1-1; a weak D match, TRBD1 (6 bases). The germline CDR1 and CDR2 sequences are SGDLS and YYNGEE. The CDR3 spans 17 residues. V shed 0 bases and J shed 3 bases, with 18 bases lying between them. The CDR3 loop reads CASSVAGHLNRDTEAFF. CDR3 bases: TGTGCCAGCAGCGTAGCGGGACATCTAAATCGGGACACTGAAGCTTTCTTT.

This clonotype was counted many times. This chain links TRBV6-1 with TRBJ2-2; D remains unclear. Germline values: CDR1 MNHNS, CDR2 SASEGT. The CDR3 is 11 amino acids. Between the trimmed V and J ends, which lost 8 bases and 2 bases, there was a span of 3 bases. The CDR3 here is CASSNTGELFF. Written as DNA, the CDR3 is TGTGCCAGCTCAAACACCGGGGAGCTGTTTTTT.

The chain recombines TRBV27 with TRBJ1-6; 9 bases align to TRBD1. The junction had 9 bases not matched to a gene; V was cut back by 6 bases and J by 9 bases. CDR3 length equals 15 residues. The V gene's germline CDR1 is MNHEY and CDR2 SMNVEV (reference sequence). The CDR3 region is CASRLRTGVGSPLHF. The DNA for the CDR3 is TGTGCCAGCAGGCTCAGGACAGGGGTTGGTTCACCCCTCCACTTT.

At least ten counts were recorded for this clonotype. This chain links TRBV19 with TRBJ2-6; D gene ambiguous. Trimming cost V 1 base and J 0 bases, with 4 bases left between them. This CDR3 has 15 amino acids. In germline, CDR1 is LNHDA, CDR2 SQIVND (reference sequence). CDR3: CASSIGSSGANVLTF. The CDR3 nucleotides are TGTGCCAGTAGTATAGGATCCTCTGGGGCCAACGTCCTGACTTTC.